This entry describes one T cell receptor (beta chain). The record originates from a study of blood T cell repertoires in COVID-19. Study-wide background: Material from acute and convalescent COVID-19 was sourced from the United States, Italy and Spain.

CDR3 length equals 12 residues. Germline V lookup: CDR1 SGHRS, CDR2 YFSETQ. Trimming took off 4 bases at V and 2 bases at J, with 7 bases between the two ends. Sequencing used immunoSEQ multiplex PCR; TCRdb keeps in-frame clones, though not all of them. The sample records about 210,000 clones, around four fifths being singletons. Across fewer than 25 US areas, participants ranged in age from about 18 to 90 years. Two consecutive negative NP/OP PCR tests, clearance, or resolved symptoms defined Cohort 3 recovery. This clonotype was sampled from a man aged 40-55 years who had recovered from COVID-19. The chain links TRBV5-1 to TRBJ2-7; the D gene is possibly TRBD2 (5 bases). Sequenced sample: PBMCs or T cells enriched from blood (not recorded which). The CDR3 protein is CASSRETYEQYF. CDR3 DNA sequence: TGCGCCAGCAGCAGGGAGACCTACGAGCAGTACTTC.